This T cell receptor (beta chain) comes out of a study of T cells in Graves' hyperthyroidism and ophthalmopathy. Trimming pared 6 bases from V and 7 bases from J, leaving 10 bases between. Germline lookup yields CDR1 DFQATT and CDR2 SNEGSKA (reference sequence). There are 11 residues in the CDR3. TCR beta CDR3 regions were amplified from RNA. Using the HTBI primer set, a first-round RT-PCR was run on the TCR CDR3. TCRdb itself ran the multiplex PCR reads through MiXCR, one entry per CDR3 protein. Altogether a few hundred thousand distinct CDR3 sequences are present, under 60% being singletons, with the ten largest covering over 15%.

This chain uses TRBV20-1 with TRBJ1-5; D unresolved. Sequenced input: peripheral blood or thyroid tissue (not recorded which). The TCR comes from an adult woman with Graves' disease, either hyperthyroidism or ophthalmopathy (not recorded which). Here the CDR3 DNA reads TGCAGTGCCAGTGACAACCAGCCCCAGCATTTT. It is translated as CSASDNQPQHF.